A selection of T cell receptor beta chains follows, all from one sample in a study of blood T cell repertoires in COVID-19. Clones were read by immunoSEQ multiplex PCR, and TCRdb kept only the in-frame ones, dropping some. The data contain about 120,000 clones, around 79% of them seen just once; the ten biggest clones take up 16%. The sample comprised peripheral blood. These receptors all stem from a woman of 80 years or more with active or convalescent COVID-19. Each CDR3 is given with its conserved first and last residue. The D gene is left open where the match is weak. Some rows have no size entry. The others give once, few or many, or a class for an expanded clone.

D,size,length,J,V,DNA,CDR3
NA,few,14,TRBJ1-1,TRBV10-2,TGCGCCAGCACTCCAGGATGGGTGAACACTGAAGCTTTCTTT,CASTPGWVNTEAFF
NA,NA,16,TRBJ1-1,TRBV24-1,TGTGCCACCAAAGGTTGGAACTGGAGACGGAACACTGAAGCTTTCTTT,CATKGWNWRRNTEAFF
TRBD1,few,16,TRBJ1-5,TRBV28,TGTGCCAGCAGTCCACCAGGACAGGGAACTTGGCAGCCCCAGCATTTT,CASSPPGQGTWQPQHF
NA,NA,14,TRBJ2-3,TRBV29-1,TGCAGCGTTGAGAGCCTAGCAGACACAGATACGCAGTATTTT,CSVESLADTDTQYF
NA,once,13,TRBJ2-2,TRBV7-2,TGTGCCAGCAGCTCCACAGACACCGGGGAGCTGTTTTTT,CASSSTDTGELFF
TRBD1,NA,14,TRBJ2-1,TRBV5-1,TGCGCCAGTACAACAGGGGGTGGGTACAATGAGCAGTTCTTC,CASTTGGGYNEQFF
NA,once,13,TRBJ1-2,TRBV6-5,TGTGCCAGCAGTCAGGGATCCAACTATGGCTACACCTTC,CASSQGSNYGYTF
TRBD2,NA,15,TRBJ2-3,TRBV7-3,TGTGCCAGCAGCCACACTAGCGGGAGGGCCAATACGCAGTATTTT,CASSHTSGRANTQYF
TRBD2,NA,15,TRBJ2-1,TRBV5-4,TGTGCCAGCAGCTTGGGAGCGGGGGGATACAATGAGCAGTTCTTC,CASSLGAGGYNEQFF
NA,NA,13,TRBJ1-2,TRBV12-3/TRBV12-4,TGTGCCAGCAGTTTTCAAGGAGGGTATGGCTACACCTTC,CASSFQGGYGYTF
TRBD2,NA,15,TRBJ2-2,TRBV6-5,TGTGCCAGCAGTTACAGGCTAGCGGGGGCCGGGGAGCTGTTTTTT,CASSYRLAGAGELFF
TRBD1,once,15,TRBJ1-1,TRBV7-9,TGTGCCAGCAGCGCAAGACAGGGGCTGGGGACTGAAGCTTTCTTT,CASSARQGLGTEAFF
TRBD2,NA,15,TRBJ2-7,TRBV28,TGTGCCAGCAGTCACGGACTAGCGGGAGGAAACGAGCAGTACTTC,CASSHGLAGGNEQYF
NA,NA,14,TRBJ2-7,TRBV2,TGTGCCAGCAGTGAACAGGGCAGTACCTACGAGCAGTACTTC,CASSEQGSTYEQYF
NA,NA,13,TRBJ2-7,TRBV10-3,TGTGCCATCAGTGAGTCGTACCAGGACGAGCAGTACTTC,CAISESYQDEQYF
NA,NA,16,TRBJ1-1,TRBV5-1,TGCGCCAGCAGCTTGGAGCGGGGGGCGACGGGAACTGAAGCTTTCTTT,CASSLERGATGTEAFF
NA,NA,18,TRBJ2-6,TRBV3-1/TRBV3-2,TGTGCCAGCAGCCCAGACTCACTACGCTGGTCTGGGGCCAACGTCCTGACTTTC,CASSPDSLRWSGANVLTF
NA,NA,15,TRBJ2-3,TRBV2,TGTGCCAGCAACTCGGGACTCTATAGCACAGATACGCAGTATTTT,CASNSGLYSTDTQYF
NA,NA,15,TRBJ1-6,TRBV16,TGTGCCAGCAGCCAGGGGGAGGCCTATAATTCACCCCTCCACTTT,CASSQGEAYNSPLHF
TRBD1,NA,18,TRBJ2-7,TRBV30,TGTGCCTGGAGTGTACGGATCGTCTCAGGGGGCAAGTCCTACGAGCAGTACTTC,CAWSVRIVSGGKSYEQYF